This is a list of T cell receptor beta chains from one sample in a study of CD8+ T cells in alopecia areata. Clones were read by immunoSEQ multiplex PCR, and TCRdb kept only the in-frame ones, dropping some. The table lists 200,000 or so clones, more than 50% of them singletons. The sample taken for sequencing was CD8+ T cells sorted from blood. The receptors were gathered from a human donor in good health. Both conserved end residues are part of each CDR3. A D gene is named only where the DNA matches it firmly. Size is stated for part of the rows, as once, few or many counts, or as a class when the clone is expanded.

clone_size: few
d_call: TRBD1
j_call: TRBJ2-5
v_call: TRBV29-1
cdr3_nt: TGCAGCGTTGGACAGGGTTACCAAGAGACCCAGTACTTC
cdr3_aa: CSVGQGYQETQYF

clone_size: -
d_call: -
j_call: TRBJ2-6
v_call: TRBV27
cdr3_nt: TGTGCCAGCAGTACGGCTGGGGCCAACGTCCTGACTTTC
cdr3_aa: CASSTAGANVLTF

clone_size: -
d_call: TRBD1
j_call: TRBJ2-3
v_call: TRBV2
cdr3_nt: TGTGCCAGCAGTACAGGGGAAGATACGCAGTATTTT
cdr3_aa: CASSTGEDTQYF

clone_size: -
d_call: TRBD1
j_call: TRBJ1-2
v_call: TRBV2
cdr3_nt: TGTGCCAGCGGCTCCCACCAGGGGGTTTTATTTGGCTACACCTTC
cdr3_aa: CASGSHQGVLFGYTF

clone_size: -
d_call: -
j_call: TRBJ2-2
v_call: TRBV4-1
cdr3_nt: TGCGCCAGCGGGCCTGGCGGGGAGCTGTTTTTT
cdr3_aa: CASGPGGELFF

clone_size: few
d_call: -
j_call: TRBJ1-5
v_call: TRBV15
cdr3_nt: TGTGCCACCAGCCGGAGTAGCAATCAGCCCCAGCATTTT
cdr3_aa: CATSRSSNQPQHF

clone_size: -
d_call: -
j_call: TRBJ1-5
v_call: TRBV28
cdr3_nt: TGTGCCAGCAGCCCACGGGGACGCAATCAGCCCCAGCATTTT
cdr3_aa: CASSPRGRNQPQHF

clone_size: -
d_call: -
j_call: TRBJ1-4
v_call: TRBV27
cdr3_nt: TGTGCCAGCAGTTTAGGAGGAGCCGGAAAACTGTTTTTT
cdr3_aa: CASSLGGAGKLFF

clone_size: -
d_call: -
j_call: TRBJ2-4
v_call: TRBV27
cdr3_nt: TGTGCCAGCAGCCCTGACCGACTCGGGGACATTCAGTACTTC
cdr3_aa: CASSPDRLGDIQYF

clone_size: -
d_call: -
j_call: TRBJ2-2
v_call: TRBV7-9
cdr3_nt: TGTGCCAGCAGCTACCCCGGGGAGCTGTTTTTT
cdr3_aa: CASSYPGELFF

clone_size: -
d_call: -
j_call: TRBJ2-2
v_call: TRBV2
cdr3_nt: TGTGCCAGCAGTGGGATGTTTGGGGAGCTGTTTTTT
cdr3_aa: CASSGMFGELFF

clone_size: -
d_call: -
j_call: TRBJ1-1
v_call: TRBV29-1
cdr3_nt: TGCAGCGTTGTTAGGCAGAACACTGAAGCTTTCTTT
cdr3_aa: CSVVRQNTEAFF

clone_size: -
d_call: -
j_call: TRBJ2-5
v_call: TRBV27
cdr3_nt: TGTGCCAGCAGTTTACAGGGGAGCCTCCAAGAGACCCAGTACTTC
cdr3_aa: CASSLQGSLQETQYF

clone_size: -
d_call: TRBD1
j_call: TRBJ1-2
v_call: TRBV27
cdr3_nt: TGTGCCAGCAGTTTATCCTGGACAGGGGGCACTGGCTACACCTTC
cdr3_aa: CASSLSWTGGTGYTF

clone_size: -
d_call: TRBD2
j_call: TRBJ2-3
v_call: TRBV4-1
cdr3_nt: TGCGCCAGCAGTACGAGCGGGGGGGCAACAGATACGCAGTATTTT
cdr3_aa: CASSTSGGATDTQYF

clone_size: -
d_call: -
j_call: TRBJ2-7
v_call: TRBV29-1
cdr3_nt: TGCAGCGTCCGCGGCGGGCGGAGCTCCTACGAGCAGTACTTC
cdr3_aa: CSVRGGRSSYEQYF

clone_size: -
d_call: -
j_call: TRBJ1-6
v_call: TRBV27
cdr3_nt: TGTGCCAGCAGTTTGAGTGGGGCATCACCCCTCCACTTT
cdr3_aa: CASSLSGASPLHF

clone_size: many
d_call: -
j_call: TRBJ1-2
v_call: TRBV7-8
cdr3_nt: TGTGCCAGCAGCTTATATCAGGGGCCCGCCTATGGCTACACCTTC
cdr3_aa: CASSLYQGPAYGYTF

clone_size: few
d_call: -
j_call: TRBJ2-7
v_call: TRBV6-5
cdr3_nt: TGTGCCAGCGGCTCGAGGGGCGGCGACGAGCAGTACTTC
cdr3_aa: CASGSRGGDEQYF

clone_size: -
d_call: -
j_call: TRBJ2-2
v_call: TRBV29-1
cdr3_nt: TGCAGCGTTGAAGATAAGGTATCGTCCTCCGGGGAGCTGTTTTTT
cdr3_aa: CSVEDKVSSSGELFF

clone_size: few
d_call: -
j_call: TRBJ2-7
v_call: TRBV5-8
cdr3_nt: TGTGCCAGCAGCTTTCGACAGGTAACCTACGAGCAGTACTTC
cdr3_aa: CASSFRQVTYEQYF

clone_size: -
d_call: -
j_call: TRBJ1-4
v_call: TRBV25-1
cdr3_nt: TGTGCCAGCAGTGAACCTGGAGAAAAACTGTTTTTT
cdr3_aa: CASSEPGEKLFF

clone_size: -
d_call: -
j_call: TRBJ1-2
v_call: TRBV20-1
cdr3_nt: TGCAGTGCCCCGGGGTCCTATGGCTACACCTTC
cdr3_aa: CSAPGSYGYTF

clone_size: -
d_call: TRBD2
j_call: TRBJ2-1
v_call: TRBV7-9
cdr3_nt: TGTGCCAGCAGCTTACTAGCGGGGCCGCTCGATGAGCAGTTCTTC
cdr3_aa: CASSLLAGPLDEQFF

clone_size: -
d_call: -
j_call: TRBJ2-3
v_call: TRBV9
cdr3_nt: TGTGCCAGCAGCATCACAGATACGCAGTATTTT
cdr3_aa: CASSITDTQYF

clone_size: -
d_call: -
j_call: TRBJ2-2
v_call: TRBV29-1
cdr3_nt: TGCAGCGTTGAGGGCGGACAGAACGCGAACACCGGGGAGCTGTTTTTT
cdr3_aa: CSVEGGQNANTGELFF

clone_size: few
d_call: TRBD1
j_call: TRBJ2-5
v_call: TRBV5-6
cdr3_nt: TGTGCCAGCAGCTCTCCCGACAGGGTAGAGACCCAGTACTTC
cdr3_aa: CASSSPDRVETQYF

clone_size: few
d_call: TRBD1
j_call: TRBJ1-2
v_call: TRBV9
cdr3_nt: TGTGCCAGCAGCGCGCAGGGGGGAGGACGGGCTGGCTACACCTTC
cdr3_aa: CASSAQGGGRAGYTF

clone_size: few
d_call: TRBD2
j_call: TRBJ2-1
v_call: TRBV19
cdr3_nt: TGTGCCAGTGCTGGGACTAAGCCGCTCTTC
cdr3_aa: CASAGTKPLF

clone_size: few
d_call: -
j_call: TRBJ2-7
v_call: TRBV7-2
cdr3_nt: TGTGCCAGCAGCTTGGCCCTAACCTACGAGCAGTACTTC
cdr3_aa: CASSLALTYEQYF

clone_size: -
d_call: TRBD1
j_call: TRBJ1-5
v_call: TRBV18
cdr3_nt: TGTGCCAGCTCACTTGGGACAGGGCCTGAACAGCCCCAGCATTTT
cdr3_aa: CASSLGTGPEQPQHF

clone_size: -
d_call: TRBD1
j_call: TRBJ1-1
v_call: TRBV29-1
cdr3_nt: TGCAGCGTTGATTCGGACAGGGAAGCTTTCTTT
cdr3_aa: CSVDSDREAFF

clone_size: -
d_call: TRBD2
j_call: TRBJ2-3
v_call: TRBV13
cdr3_nt: TGTGCCAGCAGCTCCCGGAGTACTAGCGGGGGGCGGGATACGCAGTATTTT
cdr3_aa: CASSSRSTSGGRDTQYF

clone_size: -
d_call: TRBD1
j_call: TRBJ2-2
v_call: TRBV4-2
cdr3_nt: TGTGCTACAGGGGGAGGTACCGGGGAGCTGTTTTTT
cdr3_aa: CATGGGTGELFF

clone_size: few
d_call: TRBD1
j_call: TRBJ1-2
v_call: TRBV5-6
cdr3_nt: TGTGCCAGCAGCTCCGCACAACAGGGGGCCCATGGCTACACCTTC
cdr3_aa: CASSSAQQGAHGYTF

clone_size: -
d_call: -
j_call: TRBJ1-2
v_call: TRBV29-1
cdr3_nt: TGCAGCGTTTCTAGGCCCCTCAACGATGGCTACACCTTC
cdr3_aa: CSVSRPLNDGYTF

clone_size: once
d_call: TRBD1
j_call: TRBJ2-1
v_call: TRBV6-4
cdr3_nt: TGTGCCAGCAGTGGGCAGGGGGACCACAATGAGCAGTTCTTC
cdr3_aa: CASSGQGDHNEQFF

clone_size: -
d_call: -
j_call: TRBJ1-2
v_call: TRBV15
cdr3_nt: TGTGCCACCAGCCCCCCCATCTATGGCTATGGCTACACCTTC
cdr3_aa: CATSPPIYGYGYTF

clone_size: -
d_call: -
j_call: TRBJ1-1
v_call: TRBV29-1
cdr3_nt: TGCAGCGTTGAAGATGGGGACCCGGCAAACACTGAAGCTTTCTTT
cdr3_aa: CSVEDGDPANTEAFF

clone_size: -
d_call: -
j_call: TRBJ1-5
v_call: TRBV4-2
cdr3_nt: TGTGCCAGCAGCCAATGGCTCGAGGGCAATCAGCCCCAGCATTTT
cdr3_aa: CASSQWLEGNQPQHF

clone_size: -
d_call: -
j_call: TRBJ2-1
v_call: TRBV10-1
cdr3_nt: TGCGCCAGCAGTGATGCCCTTCCTTGGGGGGAGAGCAATGAGCAGTTCTTC
cdr3_aa: CASSDALPWGESNEQFF

clone_size: few
d_call: -
j_call: TRBJ1-1
v_call: TRBV23-1
cdr3_nt: TGCGCCAGCAGTCCGACTGACGGACCGAACACTGAAGCTTTCTTT
cdr3_aa: CASSPTDGPNTEAFF

clone_size: many
d_call: TRBD1
j_call: TRBJ1-4
v_call: TRBV19
cdr3_nt: TGTGCCAGTAGTAAAGCGGGACAGGGGTACCTTAATGAAAAACTGTTTTTT
cdr3_aa: CASSKAGQGYLNEKLFF

clone_size: -
d_call: -
j_call: TRBJ2-3
v_call: TRBV4-1
cdr3_nt: TGCGCCAGCAGCCAAGATCTTGCAGATACGCAGTATTTT
cdr3_aa: CASSQDLADTQYF

clone_size: few
d_call: -
j_call: TRBJ2-5
v_call: TRBV10-3
cdr3_nt: TGTGCCATCAGTCCTCGGGCGTACCAAGAGACCCAGTACTTC
cdr3_aa: CAISPRAYQETQYF

clone_size: -
d_call: TRBD2
j_call: TRBJ2-1
v_call: TRBV30
cdr3_nt: TGTGCCTGGAGTGACCTAGCGGATTACAATGAGCAGTTCTTC
cdr3_aa: CAWSDLADYNEQFF

clone_size: few
d_call: TRBD1
j_call: TRBJ2-3
v_call: TRBV7-9
cdr3_nt: TGTGCCAGCAGCTTACTCGGGACAGGGGGCACAGATACGCAGTATTTT
cdr3_aa: CASSLLGTGGTDTQYF

clone_size: few
d_call: -
j_call: TRBJ1-1
v_call: TRBV12-5
cdr3_nt: TGTGCTAGTGGTTTGGGCACTGAAGCTTTCTTT
cdr3_aa: CASGLGTEAFF

clone_size: few
d_call: -
j_call: TRBJ2-7
v_call: TRBV7-9
cdr3_nt: TGTGCCAGCAGCCCCGAGACGGACTACGAGCAGTACTTC
cdr3_aa: CASSPETDYEQYF

clone_size: few
d_call: -
j_call: TRBJ2-7
v_call: TRBV10-2
cdr3_nt: TGCGCCAGCAGTGAACGGGGGGCTTACGAGCAGTACTTC
cdr3_aa: CASSERGAYEQYF

clone_size: -
d_call: TRBD1
j_call: TRBJ1-1
v_call: TRBV5-6
cdr3_nt: TGTGCCAGCAGCTTGGGACAGGGGCTGAACACTGAAGCTTTCTTT
cdr3_aa: CASSLGQGLNTEAFF

clone_size: -
d_call: TRBD1
j_call: TRBJ2-5
v_call: TRBV27
cdr3_nt: TGTGCCAGCAGTTTATATGGACAGGGGGAGGAGACCCAGTACTTC
cdr3_aa: CASSLYGQGEETQYF

clone_size: -
d_call: -
j_call: TRBJ2-1
v_call: TRBV18
cdr3_nt: TGTGCCAGCTCACCACCTCAGTACAATGAGCAGTTCTTC
cdr3_aa: CASSPPQYNEQFF

clone_size: -
d_call: TRBD1
j_call: TRBJ1-2
v_call: TRBV15
cdr3_nt: TGTGCCATTTCCAGGGGGTCTAACTATGGCTACACCTTC
cdr3_aa: CAISRGSNYGYTF

clone_size: -
d_call: -
j_call: TRBJ2-2
v_call: TRBV7-9
cdr3_nt: TGTGCCAGCAGCTTAGAGGGGCCCAACACCGGGGAGCTGTTTTTT
cdr3_aa: CASSLEGPNTGELFF

clone_size: few
d_call: -
j_call: TRBJ2-5
v_call: TRBV5-1
cdr3_nt: TGCGCCAGCAGCGGTCCAGGGCTATATGAGACCCAGTACTTC
cdr3_aa: CASSGPGLYETQYF

clone_size: -
d_call: -
j_call: TRBJ2-7
v_call: TRBV6-6
cdr3_nt: TGTGCCAGCAGGGGATGGGACTTACTGAGCTCCTACGAGCAGTACTTC
cdr3_aa: CASRGWDLLSSYEQYF